This T cell receptor (beta chain) was sequenced in a study of T cell responses to AZD1222 COVID-19 vaccine. Overall study findings and caveats: Seropositive status at baseline applied to only a handful of AZD1222 recipients.

On this clone: Its antigen is currently unknown.

CDR3 length: 15 residues. The ends lost 2 bases at V and 2 bases at J; junction bases unmatched: 6. The V gene's germline CDR1 is MNHEY and CDR2 SVGEGT. The protocol was immunoSEQ multiplex PCR, while the TCRdb copy is restricted to in-frame clones and leaves out a portion. In the table there are just over 150,000 clones, more than 75% of which are singletons. The specimen comprised peripheral blood, sampled 28 days after the second AZD1222 dose. The rearrangement links TRBV6-2 or TRBV6-3 to TRBJ2-7; TRBD2 aligns across 7 bases. The TCR was taken from an adult who received the AZD1222 COVID-19 vaccine. The CDR3, as DNA: TGTGCCAGCAGTTACGGGGCGGGGGTCCCCTACGAGCAGTACTTC. Protein sequence: CASSYGAGVPYEQYF.